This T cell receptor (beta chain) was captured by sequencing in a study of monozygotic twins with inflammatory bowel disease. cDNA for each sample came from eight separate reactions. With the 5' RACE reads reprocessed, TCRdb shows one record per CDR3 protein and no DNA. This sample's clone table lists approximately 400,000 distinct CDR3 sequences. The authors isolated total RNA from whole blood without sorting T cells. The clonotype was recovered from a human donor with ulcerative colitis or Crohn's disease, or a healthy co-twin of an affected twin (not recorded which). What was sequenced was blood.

The CDR3: CASRQAYRDAGELFF. The rearrangement uses TRBV7-9 and TRBJ2-2; lacking DNA, the TRBD1 call made by TCRdb goes unchecked. Germline V gives CDR1 SEHNR, CDR2 FQNEAQ (reference sequence). The CDR3 consists of 15 residues.